This paragraph covers one T cell receptor (beta chain) sequence. Patients in Seattle were enrolled during active infection, then followed longitudinally. This sample was included in a study of blood T cell repertoires in COVID-19. Original analysis: Reference gene primers were amplified, and this amplification served to estimate nucleated cell counts. Measured with immunoSEQ multiplex PCR; TCRdb has only the in-frame clones, and not every one. V, J and clone size reflect that table, while D and trimming were determined from the DNA. The table has roughly 150,000 clones, about 83% seen once. V was pared by 1 base and J by 3 bases, with 4 bases between. Per the germline V gene, CDR1 is GTSNPN and CDR2 is SVGIG (reference sequence). The CDR3 extends over 11 amino acids.

The source material was peripheral blood. This chain joins TRBV30 and TRBJ2-7; D remains ambiguous. This clonotype was sampled from a woman aged 70 to 79 with COVID-19, enrolled during active disease. The CDR3 reads CAWSGGYEQYF. The CDR3 nucleotides read TGTGCCTGGAGTGGCGGCTACGAGCAGTACTTC.